The 24 T cell receptor beta chains given below trace back to one sample, sequenced in a study of T cells in Graves' hyperthyroidism and ophthalmopathy. TCR beta CDR3 regions were amplified from RNA. The HTBI primer set drove a first-round RT-PCR of the TCR CDR3. MiXCR, applied by TCRdb to the multiplex PCR reads, yields one record per CDR3 protein. The table shows about 92,000 distinct CDR3 sequences, with around 52% occurring only once. Sequenced input: blood. These TCRs come from a woman aged 40 to 49 with Graves' hyperthyroidism.

The CDR3 nucleotides are TGCAGTGCCACTGACAGGGGGCTAGAGACCCAGTACTTC. This codes for CSATDRGLETQYF. This chain links TRBV20-1 with TRBJ2-5, with 10 bases aligning to TRBD1. Germline V lookup: CDR1 DFQATT, CDR2 SNEGSKA (reference sequence). V lost 6 bases, J lost 4 bases, and 5 bases stayed unmatched. The CDR3 is 13 residues long.

The table lists this clonotype with many counts. The chain is built from TRBV29-1 and TRBJ2-5, with 9 bases aligning to TRBD2. Looked up from germline, CDR1 is SQVTM and CDR2 is ANQGSEA. Germline trimming cut 8 bases from V and 1 base from J; bases unmatched to any gene: 2. The CDR3 sequence is 12 residues long. In DNA form, the CDR3 reads TGCAGCCTAGCGGGGATCCAAGAGACCCAGTACTTC. Translation: CSLAGIQETQYF.

Only a few counts were recorded for this clonotype. The chain carries TRBV6-6 and TRBJ2-6; tentative D call: TRBD2 (5 bases). In germline, CDR1 is MNHNY, CDR2 SVGAGI (reference sequence). With 4 bases removed from V and 4 bases from J, the gap between germline ends came to 14 bases. CDR3 size: 16 residues. CDR3 sequence: CASSLSGGPGANVLTF. The CDR3 region has the DNA TGTGCCAGCAGTTTATCCGGAGGTCCCGGGGCCAACGTCCTGACTTTC.

The V and J genes are TRBV25-1 and TRBJ2-5, with D possibly matching TRBD2 (6 bases). CDR1 and CDR2 from the germline V gene are MGHDK and SYGVNS. This CDR3 contains 16 residues. Trimming pared 4 bases from V and 5 bases from J, leaving 20 bases between. CDR3 nucleotide sequence: TGTGCCAGCAGTGGCCCAGGAGGGCCGGGAGCTGAGACCCAGTACTTC. This gives the protein CASSGPGGPGAETQYF.

The V and J genes are TRBV25-1 and TRBJ1-1, with D maybe TRBD1 (5 bases). V lost 4 bases, J lost 3 bases, and 12 bases lay in between. Germline V gene lookup returns CDR1 MGHDK and CDR2 SYGVNS. The CDR3 covers 14 residues. CDR3 coding DNA: TGTGCCAGCAGTGTGTCAGGGAAGGACACTGAAGCTTTCTTT. Translation gives CASSVSGKDTEAFF.

On this clonotype itself: As the CDR3 is not closed by the conserved phenylalanine or tryptophan, this likely results from a read error. The chain is built from TRBV7-2 and TRBJ2-7; 9 bases are a match to TRBD1. Trimming cost V 1 base and J 0 bases; bases outside gene matches: 4. Germline assignment: CDR1 SGHTA and CDR2 FQGNSA. The CDR3 has 16 residues. The CDR3 protein is CASSLGQGGSSYEQYS. In DNA form, the CDR3 reads TGTGCCAGCAGCTTAGGACAGGGGGGAAGCTCCTACGAGCAGTACTCC.

This chain joins TRBV12-3 or TRBV12-4 and TRBJ1-6; TRBD1 matches 7 bases. The trim removed 8 bases at V and 8 bases at J, leaving 18 bases unmatched. CDR3 size: 17 residues. The CDR3 spells CASGHAGVRQGDSPLHF. The CDR3 DNA reads TGTGCCAGCGGGCACGCGGGAGTTAGACAGGGCGATTCACCCCTCCACTTT.

This clonotype was detected ten times or more. A read error is possible here, since a much larger clone lies one base away. The chain is built from TRBV7-3 and TRBJ2-5, with D tentatively TRBD1 or TRBD2 (6 bases each). Germline V gives CDR1 SGHTA, CDR2 FQGTGA. Trimming took 2 bases from V and 3 from J, leaving 10 bases between them. The CDR3 runs to 14 residues. CDR3 nucleotide sequence: TGTGCCAGCAGCTTAGAAGGGGGGAAAGAGACCCAGTACTTC. Translation: CASSLEGGKETQYF.

For this clonotype: A read error may explain this, as a much larger clone is one base away. The chain is built from TRBV11-2 and TRBJ2-2; 12 bases are shared with TRBD2. The CDR3 runs to 16 residues. Germline-derived CDR1 and CDR2 are SGHAT and FQNNGV. The CDR3 is CGSSLLAGGDTGELFF. In DNA form, the CDR3 reads TGTGGCAGCAGCTTACTAGCGGGAGGAGACACCGGGGAGCTGTTTTTT. Based on the CDR3 plus reference TRBV11-2 and TRBJ2-2, the full variable domain is EAGVAQSPRYKIIEKRQSVAFWCNPISGHATLYWYQQILGQGPKLLIQFQNNGVVDDSQLPKDRFSAERLKGVDSTLKIQPAKLEDSAVYLCGSSLLAGGDTGELFFGEGSRLTVL.

The V and J genes are TRBV9 and TRBJ2-2; D is possibly TRBD1 (5 bases). The germline V gene has CDR1 SGDLS and CDR2 YYNGEE. This CDR3 comprises 13 residues. V lost 1 base, J lost 8 bases, and 9 bases lay in between. The CDR3 spells CASSVQGVGELFF. CDR3 in DNA: TGTGCCAGCAGCGTACAGGGTGTAGGGGAGCTGTTTTTT. The variable domain in full, with the rest retrieved from reference TRBV9 and TRBJ2-2, is DSGVTQTPKHLITATGQRVTLRCSPRSGDLSVYWYQQSLDQGLQFLIQYYNGEERAKGNILERFSAQQFPDLHSELNLSSLELGDSALYFCASSVQGVGELFFGEGSRLTVL.

The chain links TRBV29-1 to TRBJ2-5; D remains ambiguous. Germline loops: CDR1 SQVTM, CDR2 ANQGSEA. This CDR3 comprises 12 residues. Trimming left V 8 bases short and J 0 bases short, with 10 bases between. The CDR3 region is CSPGPHQETQYF. The CDR3 region has the DNA TGCAGCCCCGGGCCGCACCAAGAGACCCAGTACTTC. The full variable domain, with the rest looked up from reference TRBV29-1 and TRBJ2-5, is SAVISQKPSRDICQRGTSLTIQCQVDSQVTMMFWYRQQPGQSLTLIATANQGSEATYESGFVIDKFPISRPNLTFSTLTVSNMSPEDSSIYLCSPGPHQETQYFGPGTRLLVL.

The chain carries TRBV29-1 and TRBJ2-5, with D hard to call. The V and J ends lost 4 bases and 7 bases respectively, with 10 bases between them. The CDR3 has 11 residues. In germline, CDR1 is SQVTM, CDR2 ANQGSEA. CDR3 protein: CSVGTEGTQYF. DNA for the CDR3: TGCAGCGTTGGAACAGAAGGGACCCAGTACTTC.

The table lists this clonotype with a count of one. An end of the junction differs from the germline gene, which may be a read error. The V gene is TRBV7-9, the J gene TRBJ1-2; TRBD1 aligns across 7 bases. In germline, CDR1 is SEHNR, CDR2 FQNEAQ (reference sequence). CDR3 length: 16 residues. The CDR3 nucleotides read TGTGCCAGCGGCTTAGAGAGTGACAGGGAGCACTATGGCTACACCTTC. Residues: CASGLESDREHYGYTF.

Ten or more counts support this clonotype. The chain links TRBV2 to TRBJ1-4; D is possibly TRBD1 (5 bases). The germline V and J ends were trimmed by 7 bases and 4 bases, with 13 bases remaining between them. This CDR3 comprises 14 residues. CDR1 is SNHLY and CDR2 is FYNNEI in the germline V gene. CDR3 sequence (DNA): TGTGCCAGCACCCCTGGGGGAATTAATGAAAAACTGTTTTTT. It yields the protein CASTPGGINEKLFF.

This clonotype has just one count. The rearrangement joins TRBV2 to TRBJ2-5; 8 bases align to TRBD1. CDR1 is SNHLY and CDR2 is FYNNEI in the germline V gene. J was trimmed by 4 bases and V by 7 bases; bases with no gene match: 8. The CDR3 has 14 amino acids. This chain's CDR3 is CASTLDRGGETQYF. The CDR3 nucleotides read TGTGCCAGCACCCTCGACAGGGGAGGAGAGACCCAGTACTTC. The variable domain in full, completed from reference TRBV2 and TRBJ2-5, reads EPEVTQTPSHQVTQMGQEVILRCVPISNHLYFYWYRQILGQKVEFLVSFYNNEISEKSEIFDDQFSVERPDGSNFTLKIRSTKLEDSAMYFCASTLDRGGETQYFGPGTRLLVL.

This clonotype occurred a few times. The V call is TRBV19, the J call TRBJ2-3, with 7 nucleotides matching TRBD2. In germline, CDR1 is LNHDA, CDR2 SQIVND (reference sequence). Trimming removed 1 base from V and 2 bases from J; junction bases left unmatched: 6. CDR3 length: 16 residues. The chain's CDR3 is CASSIGPAGYTDTQYF. The CDR3 DNA follows: TGTGCCAGTAGTATAGGACCAGCGGGGTACACAGATACGCAGTATTTT.

At least ten counts were recorded for this clonotype. The chain has TRBV12-3 or TRBV12-4 and TRBJ1-4; D is uncertain. V lost 5 bases and J 7 bases, leaving 14 bases between the germline ends. The CDR3 totals 14 residues. DNA of the CDR3: TGTGCCAGCAGTAATGTGATGGCGGCTGAAAAACTGTTTTTT. Protein: CASSNVMAAEKLFF.

This clonotype was recorded once. The rearrangement links TRBV12-3 or TRBV12-4 to TRBJ1-3; perhaps TRBD1 as D (5 bases). The ends were cut back, 5 bases at V and 2 bases at J, with 16 bases in the middle. There are 16 residues in the CDR3. Here the CDR3 reads CASSERGQLPGNTIYF. As DNA, the CDR3 is TGTGCCAGCAGTGAACGGGGCCAATTACCTGGAAACACCATATATTTT.

The V gene is TRBV29-1, the J gene TRBJ1-2; D remains unclear. The CDR3 totals 12 residues. Trimming removed 4 bases at V and 4 bases at J, with 10 bases between. Per the germline V gene, CDR1 is SQVTM and CDR2 is ANQGSEA. CDR3 coding DNA: TGCAGCGTTGGTCAGGTGGGCTATGGCTACACCTTC. Amino acids: CSVGQVGYGYTF.

This chain connects TRBV20-1 to TRBJ1-4; the match to TRBD1 covers 10 bases. The CDR3 runs to 13 residues. Germline values: CDR1 DFQATT, CDR2 SNEGSKA (reference sequence). Trimming at V came to 7 bases and at J to 5 bases, leaving 4 bases not matched to a gene. The CDR3 nucleotides read TGCAGTGAGCGGACAGGGGGAAATGAAAAACTGTTTTTT. As protein: CSERTGGNEKLFF.

This clonotype was counted many times. This rearrangement joins TRBV29-1 to TRBJ2-3, with TRBD1 as a possible D gene (6 bases). The CDR3 has 13 amino acids. Between the trimmed V and J ends, which lost 2 bases and 8 bases, there was a span of 14 bases. CDR1 and CDR2 (germline): SQVTM, ANQGSEA. The chain's CDR3 is CSVEPGAAGTQYF. For the CDR3, the DNA is TGCAGCGTTGAACCAGGGGCGGCAGGTACGCAGTATTTT.

The chain joins TRBV7-3 to TRBJ2-7, with 9 bases that match TRBD1. Germline lookup yields CDR1 SGHTA and CDR2 FQGTGA. The length of the CDR3 is 13 residues. Trimming cost V 3 bases and J 4 bases; bases outside gene matches: 1. CDR3 bases: TGTGCCAGCAGCTTGACAGGGGGTTACGAGCAGTACTTC. This gives the protein CASSLTGGYEQYF.

This clonotype has at least ten counts. The genes are TRBV5-1 and TRBJ2-7; D gene ambiguous. This CDR3 has 14 amino acids. Between the trimmed V and J ends, which lost 4 bases and 5 bases, there was a span of 16 bases. Germline-derived CDR1 and CDR2 are SGHRS and YFSETQ. CDR3 DNA sequence: TGCGCCAGCAGCCCCGGACCTCGGAACCACGAGCAGTACTTC. This sequence encodes CASSPGPRNHEQYF.

The chain combines TRBV10-3 with TRBJ2-5; D is possibly TRBD1 (5 bases). The J call is in doubt because the DNA end fits TRBJ1-2 better. The CDR3 length is 15 residues. Germline assignment: CDR1 ENHRY and CDR2 SYGVKD. Here the CDR3 reads CAIGPGGIGSAGYTF. CDR3 coding DNA: TGTGCCATCGGCCCCGGGGGTATAGGGTCGGCTGGCTACACCTTC.